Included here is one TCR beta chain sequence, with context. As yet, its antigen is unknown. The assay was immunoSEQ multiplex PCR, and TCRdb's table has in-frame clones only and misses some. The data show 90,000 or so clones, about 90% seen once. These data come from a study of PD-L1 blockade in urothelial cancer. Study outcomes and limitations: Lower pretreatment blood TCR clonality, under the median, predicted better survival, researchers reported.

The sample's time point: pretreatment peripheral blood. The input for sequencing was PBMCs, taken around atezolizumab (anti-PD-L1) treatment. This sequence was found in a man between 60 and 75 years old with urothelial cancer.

The CDR3 region is CACGGQGMNTEAFF. CDR3 DNA: TGTGCCTGCGGTGGACAGGGGATGAACACTGAAGCTTTCTTT. This chain connects TRBV19 to TRBJ1-1, with TRBD1 matching over 9 bases. There are 14 residues in the CDR3. With V trimmed by 11 bases and J by 0 bases, 7 bases remained unmatched. Germline-derived CDR1 and CDR2 are LNHDA and SQIVND (reference sequence).